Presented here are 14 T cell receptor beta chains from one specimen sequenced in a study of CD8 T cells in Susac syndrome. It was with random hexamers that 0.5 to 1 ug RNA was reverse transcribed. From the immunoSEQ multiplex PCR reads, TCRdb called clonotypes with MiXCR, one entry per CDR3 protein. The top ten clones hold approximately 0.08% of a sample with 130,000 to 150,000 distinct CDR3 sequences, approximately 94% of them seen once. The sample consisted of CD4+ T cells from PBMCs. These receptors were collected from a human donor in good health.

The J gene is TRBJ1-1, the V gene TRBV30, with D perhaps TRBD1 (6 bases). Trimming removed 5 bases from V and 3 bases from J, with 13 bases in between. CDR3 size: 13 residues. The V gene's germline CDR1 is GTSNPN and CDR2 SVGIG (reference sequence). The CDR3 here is CAWGAGEDTEAFF. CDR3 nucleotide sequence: TGTGCCTGGGGGGCAGGGGAGGACACTGAAGCTTTCTTT.

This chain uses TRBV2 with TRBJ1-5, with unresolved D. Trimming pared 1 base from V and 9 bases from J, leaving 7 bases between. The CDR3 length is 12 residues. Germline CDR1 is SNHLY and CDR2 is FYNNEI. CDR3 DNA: TGTGCCAGCAGTGAAGTCGGGTCGCCCCAGCATTTT. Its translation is CASSEVGSPQHF. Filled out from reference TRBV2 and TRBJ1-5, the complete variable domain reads EPEVTQTPSHQVTQMGQEVILRCVPISNHLYFYWYRQILGQKVEFLVSFYNNEISEKSEIFDDQFSVERPDGSNFTLKIRSTKLEDSAMYFCASSEVGSPQHFGDGTRLSIL.

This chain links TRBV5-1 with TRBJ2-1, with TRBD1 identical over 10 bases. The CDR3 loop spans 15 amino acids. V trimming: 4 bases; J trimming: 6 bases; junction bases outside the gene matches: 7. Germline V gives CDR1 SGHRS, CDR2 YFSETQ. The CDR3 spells CASSATGGAGNEQFF. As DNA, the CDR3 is TGCGCCAGCAGCGCGACAGGGGGCGCCGGCAATGAGCAGTTCTTC.

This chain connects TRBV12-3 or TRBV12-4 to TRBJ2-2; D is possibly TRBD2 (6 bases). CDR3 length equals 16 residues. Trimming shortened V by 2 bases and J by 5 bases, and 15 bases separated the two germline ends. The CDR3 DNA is TGTGCCAGCAGTTTAATGACGGGAGTAAGGACCGGGGAGCTGTTTTTT. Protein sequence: CASSLMTGVRTGELFF.

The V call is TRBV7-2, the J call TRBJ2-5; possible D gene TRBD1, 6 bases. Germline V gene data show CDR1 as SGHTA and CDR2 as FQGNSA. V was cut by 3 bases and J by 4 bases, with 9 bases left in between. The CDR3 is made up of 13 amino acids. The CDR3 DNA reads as TGTGCCAGCAGCTTCTCCAGGGGAGAGACCCAGTACTTC. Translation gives CASSFSRGETQYF.

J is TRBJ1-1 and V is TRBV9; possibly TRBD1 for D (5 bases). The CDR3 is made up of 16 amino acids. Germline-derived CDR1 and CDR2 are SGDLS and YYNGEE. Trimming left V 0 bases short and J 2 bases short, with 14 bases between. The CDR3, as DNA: TGTGCCAGCAGCGTAGCTCTTCAGGGTCCAAACACTGAAGCTTTCTTT. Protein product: CASSVALQGPNTEAFF.

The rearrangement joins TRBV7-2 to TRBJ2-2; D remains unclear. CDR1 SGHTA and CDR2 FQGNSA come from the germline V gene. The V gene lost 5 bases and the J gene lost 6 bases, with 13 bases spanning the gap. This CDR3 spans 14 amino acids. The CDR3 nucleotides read TGTGCCAGCAGCCAAATAAGCGACCCCGGGGAGCTGTTTTTT. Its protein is CASSQISDPGELFF.

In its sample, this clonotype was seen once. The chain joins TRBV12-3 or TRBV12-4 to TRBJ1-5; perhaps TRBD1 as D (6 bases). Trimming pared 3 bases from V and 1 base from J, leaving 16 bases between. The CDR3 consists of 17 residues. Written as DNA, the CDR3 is TGTGCCAGCAGTTTCAGGGCAGGCCAGGGGAGCAATCAGCCCCAGCATTTT. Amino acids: CASSFRAGQGSNQPQHF.

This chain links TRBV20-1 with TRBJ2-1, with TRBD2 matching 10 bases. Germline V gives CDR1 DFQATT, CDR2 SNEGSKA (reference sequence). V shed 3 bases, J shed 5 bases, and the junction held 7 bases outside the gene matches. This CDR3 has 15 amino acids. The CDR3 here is CSASRGLAANNEQFF. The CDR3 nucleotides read TGCAGTGCTAGCCGCGGACTAGCGGCGAACAATGAGCAGTTCTTC.

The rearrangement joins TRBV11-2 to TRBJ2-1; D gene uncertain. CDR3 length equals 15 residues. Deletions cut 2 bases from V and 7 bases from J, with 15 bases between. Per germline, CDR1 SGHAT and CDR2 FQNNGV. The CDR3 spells CASSLKGLAGNEQFF. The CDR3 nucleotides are TGTGCCAGCAGCTTAAAAGGTTTGGCTGGGAATGAGCAGTTCTTC. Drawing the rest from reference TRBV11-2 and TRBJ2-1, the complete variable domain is EAGVAQSPRYKIIEKRQSVAFWCNPISGHATLYWYQQILGQGPKLLIQFQNNGVVDDSQLPKDRFSAERLKGVDSTLKIQPAKLEDSAVYLCASSLKGLAGNEQFFGPGTRLTVL.

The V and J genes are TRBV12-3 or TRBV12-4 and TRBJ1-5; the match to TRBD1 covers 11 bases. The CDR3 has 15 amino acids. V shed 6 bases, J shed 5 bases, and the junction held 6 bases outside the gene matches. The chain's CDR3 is CASRGDRGWYQPQHF. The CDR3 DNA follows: TGTGCCAGCAGGGGGGACAGGGGGTGGTATCAGCCCCAGCATTTT.

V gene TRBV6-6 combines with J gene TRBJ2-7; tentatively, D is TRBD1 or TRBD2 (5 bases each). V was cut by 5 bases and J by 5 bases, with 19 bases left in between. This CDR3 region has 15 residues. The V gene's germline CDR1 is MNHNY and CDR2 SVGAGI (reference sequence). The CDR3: CASSLGTAVPNEQYF. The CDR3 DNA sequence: TGTGCCAGCAGTCTTGGGACCGCCGTCCCCAACGAGCAGTACTTC.

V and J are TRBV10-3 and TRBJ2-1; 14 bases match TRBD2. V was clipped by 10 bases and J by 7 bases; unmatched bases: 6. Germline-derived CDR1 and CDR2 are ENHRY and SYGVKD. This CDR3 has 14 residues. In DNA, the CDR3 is TGTGCCACGGGGACTAGCGGGAGAGAGAATGAGCAGTTCTTC. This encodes CATGTSGRENEQFF.

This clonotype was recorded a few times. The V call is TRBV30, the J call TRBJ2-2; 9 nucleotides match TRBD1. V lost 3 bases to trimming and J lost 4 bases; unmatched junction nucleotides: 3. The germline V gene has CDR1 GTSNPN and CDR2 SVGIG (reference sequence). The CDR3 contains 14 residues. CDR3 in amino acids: CAWRGTGFTGELFF. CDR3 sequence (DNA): TGTGCCTGGAGGGGGACAGGGTTCACCGGGGAGCTGTTTTTT.